Presented here are 9 T cell receptor beta chains from one specimen sequenced in a study of Ad26.COV2.S vaccination and SARS-CoV-2 variants. The assay was immunoSEQ multiplex PCR, and TCRdb's table has in-frame clones only and misses some. Of some 39,000 clones in the sample, around 83% were seen once. This specimen was peripheral blood, taken after recovery from COVID-19. These receptors were collected from a human donor who had recovered from COVID-19.

The chain is built from TRBV5-1 and TRBJ1-4, with D unresolved. The V and J ends lost 2 bases and 8 bases respectively, with 4 bases between them. CDR3 length equals 11 residues. Germline CDR1 SGHRS, CDR2 YFSETQ. The CDR3 DNA reads TGCGCCAGCAGCTTTGGGGAAAAACTGTTTTTT. Translation: CASSFGEKLFF.

This clone was seen a single time. J is TRBJ1-1 and V is TRBV9; no firm D call. Looked up from germline, CDR1 is SGDLS and CDR2 is YYNGEE. There are 13 residues in the CDR3. Trimming took off 0 bases at V and 1 base at J, with 4 bases between the two ends. CDR3 residues: CASSVDGNTEAFF. CDR3 sequence (DNA): TGTGCCAGCAGCGTAGACGGGAACACTGAAGCTTTCTTT.

The chain carries TRBV7-9 and TRBJ1-2; 7 bases are shared with TRBD1. J gave up 3 bases and V 6 bases, and 10 bases lay outside the gene matches. Germline-derived CDR1 and CDR2 are SEHNR and FQNEAQ (reference sequence). The CDR3 is made up of 15 amino acids. CDR3 protein: CASRSETGTDYGYTF. The DNA of the CDR3 is TGTGCCAGCAGGAGCGAAACCGGGACAGACTATGGCTACACCTTC. Combining the CDR3 with reference TRBV7-9 and TRBJ1-2 gives the whole variable domain DTGVSQNPRHKITKRGQNVTFRCDPISEHNRLYWYRQTLGQGPEFLTYFQNEAQLEKSRLLSDRFSAERPKGSFSTLEIQRTEQGDSAMYLCASRSETGTDYGYTFGSGTRLTVV.

The chain couples TRBV2 to TRBJ1-2; no definite D call. Germline assignment: CDR1 SNHLY and CDR2 FYNNEI. This CDR3 has 12 amino acids. The V end lost 4 bases, the J end lost 5 bases, and 8 bases lay between the germline ends. The CDR3 sequence is CASSAERYGYTF. The CDR3, as DNA: TGTGCCAGCAGTGCGGAGAGGTATGGCTACACCTTC. Full variable domain (missing parts from reference TRBV2 and TRBJ1-2): EPEVTQTPSHQVTQMGQEVILRCVPISNHLYFYWYRQILGQKVEFLVSFYNNEISEKSEIFDDQFSVERPDGSNFTLKIRSTKLEDSAMYFCASSAERYGYTFGSGTRLTVV.

Concerning this clone: Other DNA sequences in the sample encode the same CDR3. The chain links TRBV19 to TRBJ2-3; no clear D. The CDR3 spans 13 residues. Germline lookup yields CDR1 LNHDA and CDR2 SQIVND (reference sequence). V was pared by 7 bases and J by 1 base, with 9 bases between. CDR3 sequence: CASTRTRTDTQYF. The CDR3 DNA follows: TGTGCCAGTACCAGGACCCGCACAGATACGCAGTATTTT.

The V gene is TRBV24-1, the J gene TRBJ1-1; 8 positions match TRBD1. The CDR3 totals 15 residues. Trimming removed 4 bases from V and 2 bases from J; junction bases left unmatched: 5. CDR1 and CDR2 (germline): KGHDR, SFDVKD. The CDR3 is CATSDPGTGNTEAFF. DNA for the CDR3: TGTGCCACCAGTGACCCCGGGACAGGCAACACTGAAGCTTTCTTT.

This chain links TRBV5-1 with TRBJ1-1; possibly TRBD1 for D (5 bases). This CDR3 region has 15 residues. In germline, CDR1 is SGHRS, CDR2 YFSETQ. V lost 3 bases, J lost 1 base, and 13 bases lay in between. The CDR3 region is CASSSRGASNTEAFF. CDR3 coding DNA: TGCGCCAGCAGCTCTCGAGGGGCTTCGAACACTGAAGCTTTCTTT.

The J gene is TRBJ2-3, the V gene TRBV24-1; 10 bases agree with TRBD2. The J segment lost 4 bases and the V segment lost 6 bases, leaving 3 bases of the junction unmatched. This CDR3 contains 14 residues. Germline loops: CDR1 KGHDR, CDR2 SFDVKD. The CDR3 DNA is TGTGCCACCAGTAGAAGCGGGAGGGCAGATACGCAGTATTTT. Translated: CATSRSGRADTQYF.

The chain links TRBV5-1 to TRBJ1-1; weak D call: TRBD1 (6 bases). Between the trimmed V and J ends, which lost 1 base and 3 bases, there was a span of 7 bases. The CDR3 contains 13 residues. The germline gives CDR1 SGHRS, CDR2 YFSETQ. The CDR3 DNA reads as TGCGCCAGCAGCTTGAACAGGGACACTGAAGCTTTCTTT. This gives the protein CASSLNRDTEAFF.